The clone carrying this T cell receptor beta chain has at least ten counts. Its antigen is still unknown. The record originates from a study of T cells after yellow fever vaccination. Trimming stripped 5 bases from V and 6 bases from J, with 10 bases between. This CDR3 has 13 amino acids. Germline loops: CDR1 SGHVS, CDR2 FNYEAQ. Each CDR3 protein is one row after TCRdb ran MiXCR on the 5' RACE reads. Here the sample spans roughly 120,000 distinct CDR3 sequences, 6% to 8% being singletons. Study-wide points: FACS-sorted repertoires might harbor abundant contaminating clonotypes from the bulk population.

V is TRBV7-6 and J is TRBJ2-2, with D perhaps matching TRBD1 (6 bases). Here the sequenced sample was CD4+ T cells sorted from PBMCs, taken more than 8 days after the first yellow fever vaccination. The source of this sequence is a man younger than 35 who received the YFV17D yellow fever vaccine. CDR3 sequence: CASSLTGPGELFF. CDR3 nucleotide sequence: TGTGCCAGCAGCCTTACAGGGCCCGGGGAGCTGTTTTTT.